The 10 T cell receptor beta chains below were found in one sample sequenced in a study of shared clonotypes between healthy human individuals. TCRdb's table, derived via immunoSEQ multiplex PCR, lists solely in-frame clones and lacks some. The data show roughly 2.2 million clones, under 95% seen once. Sequencing was done on a sample of naive CD4+ T cells from PBMCs. Subset in this sample: CD45RA+ positively selected. The receptors here all came from a man aged 18 to 29 in good health. Some clones in this sample may be carry-over from other donors' samples.

This sequence joins TRBV28 and TRBJ1-2; tentative D call: TRBD1 (6 bases). Germline V gene sequence: CDR1 MDHEN, CDR2 SYDVKM. CDR3 length: 15 residues. Trimming pared 6 bases from V and 1 base from J, leaving 15 bases between. The CDR3 sequence: CASSKQGPINYGYTF. Here the CDR3 DNA reads TGTGCCAGCAGCAAACAGGGACCCATTAACTATGGCTACACCTTC.

The chain links TRBV19 to TRBJ2-7; D possibly corresponds to TRBD1 (7 bases). Germline values: CDR1 LNHDA, CDR2 SQIVND (reference sequence). V shed 4 bases and J shed 4 bases, with 20 bases lying between them. There are 16 residues in the CDR3. The CDR3 nucleotides read TGTGCCAGTAGTACCGGGGGACAGACAATACGTTACGAGCAGTACTTC. It yields the protein CASSTGGQTIRYEQYF.

CDR3 protein: CASSLLVGRANEQFF. The CDR3, as DNA: TGTGCCAGCAGTTTATTGGTCGGGAGGGCCAATGAGCAGTTCTTC. The V call is TRBV28, the J call TRBJ2-1; TRBD2 matches at 8 bases. Germline V CDR1 and CDR2: MDHEN, SYDVKM. This CDR3 is built from 15 residues. Trimming took 1 base from V and 6 from J; bases not matched to a gene: 5.

This chain joins TRBV6-6 and TRBJ1-1; 8 positions match TRBD1. V shed 6 bases, J shed 5 bases, and the junction held 8 bases outside the gene matches. Germline CDR1 and CDR2: MNHNY and SVGAGI (reference sequence). CDR3 length: 14 amino acids. The CDR3 region has the DNA TGTGCCAGCAGCCCGGACAGGGCACGAACTGAAGCTTTCTTT. It codes for CASSPDRARTEAFF.

This clone was seen ten or more times. The chain carries TRBV4-2 and TRBJ2-2; 7 positions match TRBD2. The germline gives CDR1 LGHNA, CDR2 YNFKEQ. Trimming at V came to 4 bases and at J to 0 bases, leaving 17 bases not matched to a gene. This CDR3 spans 20 amino acids. The CDR3 DNA sequence: TGTGCCAGCAGCCGGCAAAAGATGGGGGGGTGGCGATCGAACACCGGGGAGCTGTTTTTT. Protein product: CASSRQKMGGWRSNTGELFF.

The J gene is TRBJ2-1, the V gene TRBV30; TRBD2 matches at 11 bases. Germline V gives CDR1 GTSNPN, CDR2 SVGIG (reference sequence). Losses at the gene ends were 1 base for V and 4 bases for J; bases not matched to a gene: 3. The CDR3 loop spans 15 amino acids. CDR3 in amino acids: CAWSAGTSGYNEQFF. CDR3 DNA: TGTGCCTGGAGTGCCGGGACTAGCGGTTACAATGAGCAGTTCTTC. Combining the CDR3 with reference TRBV30 and TRBJ2-1 gives the whole variable domain SQTIHQWPATLVQPVGSPLSLECTVEGTSNPNLYWYRQAAGRGLQLLFYSVGIGQISSEVPQNLSASRPQDRQFILSSKKLLLSDSGFYLCAWSAGTSGYNEQFFGPGTRLTVL.

The chain joins TRBV28 to TRBJ2-7, with TRBD2 as a possible D gene (6 bases). CDR1 is MDHEN and CDR2 is SYDVKM in the germline V gene. Between the trimmed V and J ends, which lost 4 bases and 2 bases, there was a span of 18 bases. This CDR3 has 16 amino acids. The CDR3 nucleotides are TGTGCCAGCAGTTCGTGGGGGGAAACAGCAGCCTACGAGCAGTACTTC. It encodes CASSSWGETAAYEQYF.

CDR3 in amino acids: CASSPDRGRSEAFF. The CDR3 coding sequence is TGTGCCAGCAGCCCTGACAGGGGGCGTAGTGAAGCTTTCTTT. The chain carries TRBV11-2 and TRBJ1-1; 10 bases are a match to TRBD1. The CDR3 length is 14 residues. V lost 5 bases to trimming and J lost 7 bases; unmatched junction nucleotides: 7. Germline CDR1 SGHAT, CDR2 FQNNGV.

This chain links TRBV29-1 with TRBJ2-2, with 7 bases that match TRBD1. Germline lookup yields CDR1 SQVTM and CDR2 ANQGSEA. Losses at the gene ends were 4 bases for V and 2 bases for J; bases not matched to a gene: 4. This CDR3 is built from 14 residues. The CDR3: CSVANRGNTGELFF. CDR3 bases: TGCAGCGTTGCGAACAGGGGAAACACCGGGGAGCTGTTTTTT.

The chain recombines TRBV19 with TRBJ1-2; no definite D call. Germline V gives CDR1 LNHDA, CDR2 SQIVND (reference sequence). Trimming took off 5 bases at V and 0 bases at J, with 16 bases between the two ends. The CDR3 has 16 residues. The CDR3 region has the DNA TGTGCCAGTAGTGCCCCTAGGGCGGAAGCTAACTATGGCTACACCTTC. This gives the protein CASSAPRAEANYGYTF.